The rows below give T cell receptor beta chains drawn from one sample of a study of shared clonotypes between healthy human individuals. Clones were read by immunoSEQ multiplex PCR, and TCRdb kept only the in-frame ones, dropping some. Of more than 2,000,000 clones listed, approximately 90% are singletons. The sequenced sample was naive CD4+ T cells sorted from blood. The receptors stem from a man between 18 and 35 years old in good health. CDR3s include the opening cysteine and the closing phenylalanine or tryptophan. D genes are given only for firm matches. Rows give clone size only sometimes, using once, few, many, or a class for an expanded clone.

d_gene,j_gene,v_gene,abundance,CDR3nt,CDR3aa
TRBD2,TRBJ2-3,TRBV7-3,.,TGTGCCAGCAGCTTACCTACTTCGGGGGGGCCGACAGATACGCAGTATTTT,CASSLPTSGGPTDTQYF
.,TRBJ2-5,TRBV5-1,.,TGCGCCAGCAGCCCCACCGGGGCGCCGGAGACCCAGTACTTC,CASSPTGAPETQYF
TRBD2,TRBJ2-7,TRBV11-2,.,TGTGCCAGCAGCCTAGCGGGTTACGAGCAGTACTTC,CASSLAGYEQYF
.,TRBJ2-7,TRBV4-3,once,TGCGCCAGCAGCCAAGATAAATTCGGGATCCAGAGCCACGAGCAGTACTTC,CASSQDKFGIQSHEQYF
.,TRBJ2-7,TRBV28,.,TGTGCCAGCAGTTTAGTCGGGGCTAAAGCCTACGAGCAGTACTTC,CASSLVGAKAYEQYF
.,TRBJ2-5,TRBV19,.,TGTGCCACCGGCTCGGGTGGACCTCAAGAGACCCAGTACTTC,CATGSGGPQETQYF
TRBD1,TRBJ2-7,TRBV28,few,TGTGCCAGCAGTTTATACGGGACAGGGATGTACGAGCAGTACTTC,CASSLYGTGMYEQYF
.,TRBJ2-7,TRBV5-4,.,TGTGCCAGCAGCTTGGCCCCAGGGTATATGTACGAGCAGTACTTC,CASSLAPGYMYEQYF
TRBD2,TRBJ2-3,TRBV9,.,TGTGCCAGCAGCGAGGGGACTAGCGGGGGGCGTACGCAGTATTTT,CASSEGTSGGRTQYF
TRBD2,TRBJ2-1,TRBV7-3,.,TGTGCCAGCAGCCCATCGGGGGGTAACAATGAGCAGTTCTTC,CASSPSGGNNEQFF
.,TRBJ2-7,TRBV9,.,TGTGCCAGCAGCCCTCGGACGGGCTCCTACGAGCAGTACTTC,CASSPRTGSYEQYF
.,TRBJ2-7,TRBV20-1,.,TGCAGTGCATACGGACCATACGAGCAGTACTTC,CSAYGPYEQYF
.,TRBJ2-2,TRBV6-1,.,TGTGCCAGCTCAACGGGGACCGACACCGGGGAGCTGTTTTTT,CASSTGTDTGELFF
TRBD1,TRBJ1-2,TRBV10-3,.,TGTGCCATCAGGGGGGACAGGACAAGCTATGGCTACACCTTC,CAIRGDRTSYGYTF
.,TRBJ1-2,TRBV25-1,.,TGTGCCAGCACCGGAGAGCTCCCTAACTATGGCTACACCTTC,CASTGELPNYGYTF
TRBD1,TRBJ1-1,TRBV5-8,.,TGTGCCAGCAGCCGACAGGGGCCGAACACTGAAGCTTTCTTT,CASSRQGPNTEAFF
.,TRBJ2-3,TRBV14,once,TGTGCCAGCAGCCACTCAAGAGAGAAAAGGGGCTTCTATACGCAGTATTTT,CASSHSREKRGFYTQYF
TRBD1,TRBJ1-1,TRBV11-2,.,TGTGCCAGCAGCCCAAGGATGAAGACAGGGGGTTACACTGAAGCTTTCTTT,CASSPRMKTGGYTEAFF
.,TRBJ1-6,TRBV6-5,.,TGTGCCAGCAGAGCTTGGACATCCCCGAATTCACCCCTCCACTTT,CASRAWTSPNSPLHF
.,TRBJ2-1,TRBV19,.,TGTGCCAGTAGTATACGAGGTAGCGGTTCCGACAATGAGCAGTTCTTC,CASSIRGSGSDNEQFF
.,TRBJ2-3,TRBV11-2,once,TGTGCCAGCAGTTTAGATGCGCGGAGGTCCGGGGGAACACATACGCAGTATTTT,CASSLDARRSGGTHTQYF
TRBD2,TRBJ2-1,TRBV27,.,TGTGCCAGCAGTACCCTAGCGGGAGTCGTCAATGAGCAGTTCTTC,CASSTLAGVVNEQFF
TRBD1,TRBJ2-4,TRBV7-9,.,TGTGCCAGCAGCTTAGTGGTTGGGACAGGGTTAGCCAAAAACATTCAGTACTTC,CASSLVVGTGLAKNIQYF
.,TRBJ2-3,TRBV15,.,TGTGCCACCAGCGGCCGTCTAGGTGGAGGAGATACGCAGTATTTT,CATSGRLGGGDTQYF
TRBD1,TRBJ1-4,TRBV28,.,TGTGCCAGCAGTCCCCGGGGACAGGGGTATAATGAAAAACTGTTTTTT,CASSPRGQGYNEKLFF
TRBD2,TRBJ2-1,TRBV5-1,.,TGCGCCACCTCGGGGGGCTTACTAGCGGGACTCTCCTACAATGAGCAGTTCTTC,CATSGGLLAGLSYNEQFF
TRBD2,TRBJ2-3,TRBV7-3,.,TGTGCCAGCAGCTCCCTGGGGGGGGTAAGCACAGATACGCAGTATTTT,CASSSLGGVSTDTQYF
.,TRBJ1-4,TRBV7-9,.,TGTGCCAGCAGCTCCAACCGAAAAACTAATGAAAAACTGTTTTTT,CASSSNRKTNEKLFF
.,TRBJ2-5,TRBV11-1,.,TGTGCCAGCAGCCCCAAGGGCCCCATAGGGGAGACCCAGTACTTC,CASSPKGPIGETQYF
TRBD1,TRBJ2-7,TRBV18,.,TGTGCCAGCTCACCCGGAGACAGGGCTCTCTACGAGCAGTACTTC,CASSPGDRALYEQYF
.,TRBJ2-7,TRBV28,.,TGTGCCAGCAGTTTGAAAGCGCCAAGAGAGCAGTACTTC,CASSLKAPREQYF
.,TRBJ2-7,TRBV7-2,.,TGTGCCAGCAGCTCCTCCCTATACGAGCAGTACTTC,CASSSSLYEQYF
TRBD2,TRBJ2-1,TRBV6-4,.,TGTGCCAGCAGTGGTGAAGCGGGGCTTGAGCAGTTCTTC,CASSGEAGLEQFF
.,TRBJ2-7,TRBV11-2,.,TGTGCCAGCAGCTTGTCAGGGTACGAGCAGTACTTC,CASSLSGYEQYF
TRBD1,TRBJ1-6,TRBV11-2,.,TGTGCCAGCAGCTTAGGGACGGGACAGGGGGCCGATAATTCACCCCTCCACTTT,CASSLGTGQGADNSPLHF